The clone carrying this TCR beta chain was recorded a few times. The identical CDR3 is also encoded by other nucleotide sequences in the sample. This sample was taken from a study of metastatic and nonmetastatic thyroid tumors. Using MiXCR, TCRdb reanalyzed the PCR reads. This table holds around 41,000 clones, 25% to 35% found once. Thyroid surgery was performed in patients who had received no treatment beforehand. V was trimmed by 8 bases and J by 7 bases, leaving 15 bases between them. In germline, CDR1 is SEHNR, CDR2 FQNEAQ (reference sequence). This CDR3 contains 13 residues. Specimen: blood. This clonotype originated in a male donor with papillary thyroid cancer or a benign thyroid nodule (not recorded which). Some clones in this sample may be carry-over from other donors' samples. V and J are TRBV7-9 and TRBJ2-1; D is perhaps TRBD2 (7 bases). The CDR3 region has the DNA TGTGCCAGCTTTAGGGGGGGTTCGAATGAGCAGTTCTTC. This codes for CASFRGGSNEQFF. Full variable domain (outside the CDR3, taken from reference TRBV7-9 and TRBJ2-1): DTGVSQNPRHKITKRGQNVTFRCDPISEHNRLYWYRQTLGQGPEFLTYFQNEAQLEKSRLLSDRFSAERPKGSFSTLEIQRTEQGDSAMYLCASFRGGSNEQFFGPGTRLTVL.